Each of the 21 T cell receptor beta chains below was sequenced from the same sample in a study of a mutant IDH1 vaccine in newly diagnosed glioma. These receptors' targets are unknown. This table comes from immunoSEQ multiplex PCR, and its TCRdb copy is limited to in-frame clones, with some not included. The sample includes 69,000 or so clones, around 90% of them seen just once. Time point indicated: week 35, safety follow-up. The investigators gave 300 ug of mutant IDH1 20-mer peptide in each vaccine dose, together with topical imiquimod. The specimen was PBMCs, collected from a glioma patient whose treatment included an IDH1 peptide vaccine. These receptors were taken from a man aged 25-45 years with glioma.

The chain has TRBV6-1 and TRBJ1-3; unclear D gene. The length of the CDR3 is 18 residues. Germline CDR1 MNHNS, CDR2 SASEGT. Trimming removed 1 base at V and 1 base at J, with 17 bases between. CDR3 DNA: TGTGCCAGCAGTGAAGACCATGCAATCCAGAGGTCTGGAAACACCATATATTTT. As protein: CASSEDHAIQRSGNTIYF.

This sequence joins TRBV9 and TRBJ1-1, with TRBD1 matching over 10 bases. V was pared by 4 bases and J by 4 bases, with 10 bases of the junction left unmatched. Germline V gene sequence: CDR1 SGDLS, CDR2 YYNGEE. The CDR3 runs 16 residues. CDR3 amino acids: CASSQGTGVLSTEAFF. For the CDR3, the DNA is TGTGCCAGCAGCCAAGGGACAGGGGTCTTGAGCACTGAAGCTTTCTTT.

The rearrangement joins TRBV28 to TRBJ1-5; D uncertain. This CDR3 is 16 amino acids long. CDR1 and CDR2 from the germline V gene are MDHEN and SYDVKM. The germline V and J ends were trimmed by 6 bases and 0 bases, with 15 bases remaining between them. CDR3 coding DNA: TGTGCCAGCAGCAGGCGTCTCGGGAATAGCAATCAGCCCCAGCATTTT. Translated, it gives CASSRRLGNSNQPQHF.

The V gene is TRBV9, the J gene TRBJ2-2; 9 bases fit TRBD1. Germline CDR1 and CDR2: SGDLS and YYNGEE. V was pared by 3 bases and J by 1 base, with 4 bases of the junction left unmatched. The CDR3 consists of 16 residues. The CDR3 region is CASSEGTGLNTGELFF. CDR3 nucleotides: TGTGCCAGCAGCGAGGGGACAGGGTTGAACACCGGGGAGCTGTTTTTT.

In this sample, this clone turned up a few times. The chain links TRBV7-9 to TRBJ1-1; the D gene is possibly TRBD1 (5 bases). V was shortened by 1 base and J by 5 bases, with 11 bases between the two germline ends. CDR3 length: 14 amino acids. Germline V gene sequence: CDR1 SEHNR, CDR2 FQNEAQ (reference sequence). For the CDR3, the DNA is TGTGCCAGCAGCTTAGACCAGGGAAGTACTGAAGCTTTCTTT. Protein: CASSLDQGSTEAFF.

This clone appeared a single time. This chain links TRBV28 with TRBJ1-1; possible D gene TRBD1, 5 bases. Trimming removed 8 bases at V and 1 base at J, with 8 bases between. The CDR3 is made up of 12 amino acids. Germline CDR1 and CDR2: MDHEN and SYDVKM. CDR3: CASGDGNTEAFF. The CDR3 nucleotides read TGTGCCAGCGGGGACGGGAACACTGAAGCTTTCTTT.

The rearrangement joins TRBV28 to TRBJ1-5, with D unresolved. This CDR3 region has 14 residues. From germline, CDR1 is MDHEN and CDR2 SYDVKM. Trimming pared 4 bases from V and 0 bases from J, leaving 7 bases between. The DNA for the CDR3 is TGTGCCAGCAGTTACAGAATTAGCAATCAGCCCCAGCATTTT. Translation gives CASSYRISNQPQHF.

Notes on this clone: It is unclear where the CDR3 begins or ends on the DNA, so no DNA is shown, and the CDR3 is as TCRdb lists it. This chain connects TRBV5-4 to TRBJ2-1; the D call TRBD2 from the table was never checked on the DNA. Per the germline V gene, CDR1 is SGHNT and CDR2 is YYREEE (reference sequence). The CDR3 is 13 amino acids long, termini counted. The CDR3 loop reads CASSLVGGGSWFF.

Comments on this clone: At one end the junction does not follow the germline gene, possibly because of a read error. V is TRBV2 and J is TRBJ1-4; 7 positions match TRBD1. The CDR3 covers 15 residues. CDR1 SNHLY and CDR2 FYNNEI come from the germline V gene. The CDR3 sequence: CASSGGTANDEELFF. The CDR3 DNA is TGTGCCAGCAGTGGCGGGACAGCGAATGATGAAGAACTGTTTTTT.

V gene TRBV7-2 combines with J gene TRBJ1-1, with 10 nucleotides matching TRBD1. V shed 4 bases and J 1 base; nucleotides not matched to a gene: 0. Germline assignment: CDR1 SGHTA and CDR2 FQGNSA. This CDR3 has 14 amino acids. CDR3 region: CASSWTGGNTEAFF. The CDR3 bases are TGTGCCAGCAGCTGGACAGGGGGGAACACTGAAGCTTTCTTT.

J is TRBJ2-3 and V is TRBV2, with a possible D match to TRBD1 (7 bases). V gave up 4 bases and J gave up 5 bases, with 19 bases separating them. The CDR3 has 16 amino acids. Germline loops: CDR1 SNHLY, CDR2 FYNNEI. CDR3 region: CASSVIKGGGIDTQYF. CDR3 nucleotides: TGTGCCAGCAGTGTTATTAAAGGAGGGGGCATAGATACGCAGTATTTT.

V is TRBV2 and J is TRBJ2-5, with 11 bases that match TRBD2. This CDR3 contains 15 residues. Looked up from germline, CDR1 is SNHLY and CDR2 is FYNNEI. V dropped 6 bases and J dropped 5; count of bases not matched to a gene: 8. In nucleotides, the CDR3 is TGTGCCAGCAGGAAGGGACTAGCGGTTCGGGAGACCCAGTACTTC. It yields the protein CASRKGLAVRETQYF.

This chain joins TRBV4-1 and TRBJ2-2; D is ambiguous. The CDR3 spans 13 residues. V was pared by 4 bases and J by 6 bases, with 9 bases between. From germline, CDR1 is MGHRA and CDR2 YSYEKL. CDR3 in amino acids: CASSLLMAGELFF. The CDR3 coding sequence is TGCGCCAGCAGCCTTTTGATGGCCGGGGAGCTGTTTTTT.

Concerning this clone itself: One end of the junction fails to match germline, which may point to a read error. The rearrangement joins TRBV5-8 to TRBJ1-1; D is unresolved. The CDR3 loop spans 13 amino acids. Germline V lookup: CDR1 SGHTS, CDR2 YDEGEE. For the CDR3, the DNA is TGCGCCAGCAGTTTCGGACGATACACTGAAGCTTTCTTT. Translating gives CASSFGRYTEAFF.

The chain recombines TRBV7-6 with TRBJ2-3; 7 bases line up with TRBD1. The CDR3 sequence is 15 residues long. Germline V gives CDR1 SGHVS, CDR2 FNYEAQ. Losses at the gene ends were 6 bases for V and 0 bases for J; bases not matched to a gene: 6. The CDR3 spells CASSWTGVSTDTQYF. Here the CDR3 DNA reads TGTGCCAGCAGTTGGACAGGAGTTAGCACAGATACGCAGTATTTT.

The chain recombines TRBV11-2 with TRBJ1-2, with D possibly being TRBD1 (5 bases). CDR3 length: 15 amino acids. Germline-derived CDR1 and CDR2 are SGHAT and FQNNGV. The V end lost 4 bases, the J end lost 2 bases, and 14 bases lay between the germline ends. The CDR3 sequence: CASSSYRRQNYGYTF. DNA for the CDR3: TGTGCCAGCAGCTCCTACCGTCGACAGAACTATGGCTACACCTTC.

This chain joins TRBV9 and TRBJ2-7, with D perhaps TRBD2 (6 bases). V was trimmed by 4 bases and J by 0 bases, leaving 17 bases between them. Germline V gene data show CDR1 as SGDLS and CDR2 as YYNGEE. The CDR3 consists of 16 residues. The CDR3 nucleotides are TGTGCCAGCAGCCCCAAACCCGGGACTTCCTCCTACGAGCAGTACTTC. This gives the protein CASSPKPGTSSYEQYF.

This chain uses TRBV5-8 with TRBJ1-6; the match to TRBD1 covers 10 bases. J gave up 13 bases and V 3 bases, and 1 base lay outside the gene matches. The V gene's germline CDR1 is SGHTS and CDR2 YDEGEE. The CDR3 runs 12 residues. The CDR3 coding sequence is TGTGCCAGCAGCTGGGACAGGGGTCCCCTCCACTTT. It specifies CASSWDRGPLHF.

V is TRBV7-9 and J is TRBJ1-1, with 7 bases identical to TRBD1. There are 19 residues in the CDR3. Trimming cost V 6 bases and J 3 bases; bases outside gene matches: 22. From germline, CDR1 is SEHNR and CDR2 FQNEAQ (reference sequence). In DNA form, the CDR3 reads TGTGCCAGCAGTTCTGGGAGGTGGAAAGAAAGGGGGCGGGACACTGAAGCTTTCTTT. Translating gives CASSSGRWKERGRDTEAFF.

This clone was seen only once. The chain joins TRBV4-1 to TRBJ2-1; D is perhaps TRBD2 (5 bases). This CDR3 region has 17 residues. Per germline, CDR1 MGHRA and CDR2 YSYEKL. V lost 6 bases, J lost 5 bases, and 23 bases lay in between. CDR3 residues: CASSRAALRGINNEQFF. In DNA, the CDR3 is TGCGCCAGCAGTCGAGCGGCCCTTCGTGGTATCAACAATGAGCAGTTCTTC.

Only one count was recorded for this clone. The chain is built from TRBV6-4 and TRBJ1-2; D not resolved. Germline V CDR1 and CDR2: MRHNA, SNTAGT. Trimming removed 6 bases from V and 8 bases from J, with 19 bases in between. CDR3 length: 14 amino acids. The CDR3 region has the DNA TGTGCCAGCAGGGTCGTTGTGAGCAGGCGGGGCTACACCTTC. It is translated as CASRVVVSRRGYTF.